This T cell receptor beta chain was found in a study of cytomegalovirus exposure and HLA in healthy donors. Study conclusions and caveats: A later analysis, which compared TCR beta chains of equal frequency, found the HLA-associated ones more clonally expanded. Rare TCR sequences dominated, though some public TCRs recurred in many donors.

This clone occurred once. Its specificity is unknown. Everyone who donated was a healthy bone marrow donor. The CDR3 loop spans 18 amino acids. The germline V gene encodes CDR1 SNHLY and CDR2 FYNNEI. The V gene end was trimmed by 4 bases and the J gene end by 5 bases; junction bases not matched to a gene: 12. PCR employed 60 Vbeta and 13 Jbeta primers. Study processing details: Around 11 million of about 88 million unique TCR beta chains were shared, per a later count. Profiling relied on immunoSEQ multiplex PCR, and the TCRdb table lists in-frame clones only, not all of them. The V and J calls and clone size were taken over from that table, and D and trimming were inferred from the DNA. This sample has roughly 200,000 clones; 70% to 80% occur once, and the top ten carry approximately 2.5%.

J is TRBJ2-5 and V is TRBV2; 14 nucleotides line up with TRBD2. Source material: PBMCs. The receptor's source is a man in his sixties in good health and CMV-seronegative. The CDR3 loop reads CASSGLMTSGGARETQYF. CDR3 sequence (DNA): TGTGCCAGCAGTGGATTGATGACTAGCGGGGGGGCCAGGGAGACCCAGTACTTC.